This T cell receptor (beta chain) was profiled in a study of OX40 agonist ivuxolimab in advanced cancers. Notes on the study in general: Blood T cells, both CD4+ and CD8+, expanded clonally by week 6 at 0.1 to 3.0 mg/kg. Certain nonresponders likewise exhibited a low normalized T-cell clonal expansion.

Sequencing used immunoSEQ multiplex PCR; TCRdb keeps in-frame clones, though not all of them. The data show roughly 90,000 clones, approximately 91% seen once. With regard to this clone: What it binds is unknown.

The CDR3 length is 12 residues. Trimming removed 1 base from V and 5 bases from J, with 4 bases in between. Germline assignment: CDR1 SNHLY and CDR2 FYNNEI. The chain joins TRBV2 to TRBJ2-3, with D unclear. The origin of this receptor is an adult with an advanced solid tumor such as melanoma, head and neck, liver or kidney cancer. The sample consisted of CD4+ or CD8+ T cells sorted from blood, taken in a trial of the OX40 agonist ivuxolimab. CDR3 amino acids: CASSEGGDTQYF. The CDR3 DNA follows: TGTGCCAGCAGTGAAGGAGGAGATACGCAGTATTTT.